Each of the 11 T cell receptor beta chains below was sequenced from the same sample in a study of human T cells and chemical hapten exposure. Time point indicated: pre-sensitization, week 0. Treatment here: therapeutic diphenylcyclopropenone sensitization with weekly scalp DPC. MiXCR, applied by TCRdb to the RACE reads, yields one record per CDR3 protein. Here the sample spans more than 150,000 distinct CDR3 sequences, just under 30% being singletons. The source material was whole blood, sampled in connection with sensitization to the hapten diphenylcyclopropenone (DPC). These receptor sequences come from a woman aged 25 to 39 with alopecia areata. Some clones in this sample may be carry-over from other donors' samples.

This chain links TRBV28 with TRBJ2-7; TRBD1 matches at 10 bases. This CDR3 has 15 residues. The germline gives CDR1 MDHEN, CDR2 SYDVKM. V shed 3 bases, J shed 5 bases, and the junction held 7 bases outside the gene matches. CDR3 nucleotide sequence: TGTGCCAGCAGTTTGCCGGGACAGGGGTATGACGAGCAGTACTTC. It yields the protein CASSLPGQGYDEQYF.

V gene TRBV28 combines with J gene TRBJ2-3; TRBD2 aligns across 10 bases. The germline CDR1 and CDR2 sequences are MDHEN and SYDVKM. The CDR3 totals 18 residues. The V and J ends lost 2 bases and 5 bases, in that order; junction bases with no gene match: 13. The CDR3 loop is CASSLGLGLAGVGDTQYF. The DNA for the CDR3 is TGTGCCAGCAGTTTAGGATTGGGCCTAGCGGGAGTCGGAGATACGCAGTATTTT.

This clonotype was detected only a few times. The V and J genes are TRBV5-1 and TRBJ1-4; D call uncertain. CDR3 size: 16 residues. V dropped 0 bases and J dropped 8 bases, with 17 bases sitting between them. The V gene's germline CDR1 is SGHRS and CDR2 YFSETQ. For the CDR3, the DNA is TGCGCCAGCAGCTTGGTCTATGGCGCTCTGGAGGAAAAACTGTTTTTT. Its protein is CASSLVYGALEEKLFF.

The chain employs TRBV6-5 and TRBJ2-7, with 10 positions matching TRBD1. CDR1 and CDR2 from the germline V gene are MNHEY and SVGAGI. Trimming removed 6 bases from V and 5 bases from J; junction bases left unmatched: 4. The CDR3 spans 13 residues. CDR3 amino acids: CASRPTGGDEQYF. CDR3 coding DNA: TGTGCCAGCAGACCGACAGGGGGCGACGAGCAGTACTTC.

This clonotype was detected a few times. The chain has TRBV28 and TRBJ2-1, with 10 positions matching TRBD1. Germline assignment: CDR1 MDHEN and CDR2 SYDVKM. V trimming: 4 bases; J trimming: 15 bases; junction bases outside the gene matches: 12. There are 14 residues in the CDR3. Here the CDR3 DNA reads TGTGCCAGCAGTTCCCTAGGCAGGACAGGGGGTATGTTCTTC. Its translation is CASSSLGRTGGMFF.

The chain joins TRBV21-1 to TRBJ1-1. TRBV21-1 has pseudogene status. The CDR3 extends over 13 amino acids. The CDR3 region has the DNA TGTGCCAGCAGCAAATACCGGAACACTGAAGCTTTCTTT. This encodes CASSKYRNTEAFF.

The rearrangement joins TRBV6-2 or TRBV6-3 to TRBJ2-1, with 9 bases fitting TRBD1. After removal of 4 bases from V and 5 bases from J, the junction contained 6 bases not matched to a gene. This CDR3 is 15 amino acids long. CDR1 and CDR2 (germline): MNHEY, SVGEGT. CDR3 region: CASSSGQGRDNEQFF. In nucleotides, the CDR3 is TGTGCCAGCAGTTCGGGACAGGGACGTGACAATGAGCAGTTCTTC.

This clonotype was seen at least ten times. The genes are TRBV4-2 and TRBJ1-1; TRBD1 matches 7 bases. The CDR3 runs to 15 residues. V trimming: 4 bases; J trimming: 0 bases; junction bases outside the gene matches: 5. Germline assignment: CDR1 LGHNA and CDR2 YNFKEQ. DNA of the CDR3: TGTGCCAGCAGCCCACCGACAGGGTTGAACACTGAAGCTTTCTTT. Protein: CASSPPTGLNTEAFF.

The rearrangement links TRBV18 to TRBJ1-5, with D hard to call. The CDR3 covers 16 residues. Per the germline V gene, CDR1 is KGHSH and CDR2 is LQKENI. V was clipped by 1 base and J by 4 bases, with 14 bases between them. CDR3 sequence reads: CASSPLRVPENQPQHF. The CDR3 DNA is TGTGCCAGCTCACCACTCCGGGTGCCGGAAAATCAGCCCCAGCATTTT. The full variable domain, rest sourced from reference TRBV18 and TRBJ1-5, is NAGVMQNPRHLVRRRGQEARLRCSPMKGHSHVYWYRQLPEEGLKFMVYLQKENIIDESGMPKERFSAEFPKEGPSILRIQQVVRGDSAAYFCASSPLRVPENQPQHFGDGTRLSIL.

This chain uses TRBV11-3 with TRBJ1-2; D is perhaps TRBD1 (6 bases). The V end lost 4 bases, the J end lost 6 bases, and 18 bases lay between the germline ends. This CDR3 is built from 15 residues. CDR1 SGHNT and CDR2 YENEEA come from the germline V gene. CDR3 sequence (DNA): TGTGCCAGCAGCTCTCACCACCGGGACAAAAATGGCTACACCTTC. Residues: CASSSHHRDKNGYTF.

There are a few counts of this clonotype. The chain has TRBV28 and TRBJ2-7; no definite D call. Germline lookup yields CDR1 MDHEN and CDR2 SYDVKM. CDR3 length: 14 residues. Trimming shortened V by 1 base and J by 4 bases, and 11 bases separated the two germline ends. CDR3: CASSLSGLLYEQYF. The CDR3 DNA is TGTGCCAGCAGTTTATCAGGTCTCCTATACGAGCAGTACTTC.